The 21 T cell receptor beta chains reported below all come from one sample, sequenced in a study of T cells in localized non-small cell lung cancer. Sequencing was performed with immunoSEQ multiplex PCR; in TCRdb, only in-frame clones are kept and a portion is missing. The profile shows roughly 17,000 clones, roughly 90% of them singletons. Sequenced here: peripheral blood, sampled before any cancer treatment. Receptors were obtained from a male donor aged 60 or over with stage II squamous cell lung carcinoma.

The rearrangement joins TRBV6-1 to TRBJ2-1; 11 nucleotides align to TRBD2. The CDR3 has 15 amino acids. Trimming took 6 bases from V and 7 from J; bases not matched to a gene: 8. CDR1 and CDR2 (germline): MNHNS, SASEGT. As DNA, the CDR3 is TGTGCCAGCAGGACCGGGACTAGCGGACAGAATGAGCAGTTCTTC. It is translated as CASRTGTSGQNEQFF.

The rearrangement links TRBV4-1 to TRBJ1-1; no firm D call. The CDR3 has 14 residues. Trimming removed 1 base from V and 6 bases from J, with 12 bases in between. The germline V gene encodes CDR1 MGHRA and CDR2 YSYEKL. The CDR3 sequence: CASSQVGPRAEAFF. In DNA form, the CDR3 reads TGCGCCAGCAGCCAAGTGGGCCCCCGTGCTGAAGCTTTCTTT.

V is TRBV27 and J is TRBJ2-7; 9 bases match TRBD1. Trimming cost V 5 bases and J 7 bases; bases outside gene matches: 18. The CDR3 extends over 17 amino acids. Germline-derived CDR1 and CDR2 are MNHEY and SMNVEV (reference sequence). Here the CDR3 reads CASSPHGDGTGRREQYF. CDR3 nucleotide sequence: TGTGCCAGCAGTCCCCACGGTGACGGGACAGGGCGGAGGGAGCAGTACTTC.

CDR3 in DNA: TGTGCCAGCAGCCCCGGGACAGGGAGGAGCACCGGGGAGCTGTTTTTT. Translation gives CASSPGTGRSTGELFF. The chain links TRBV5-4 to TRBJ2-2, with TRBD1 matching 9 bases. Trimming cost V 4 bases and J 4 bases; bases outside gene matches: 8. CDR3 length equals 16 residues. Germline V CDR1 and CDR2: SGHNT, YYREEE (reference sequence).

The genes are TRBV6-5 and TRBJ2-3, with a weak D call TRBD2 (5 bases). Trimming shortened V by 0 bases and J by 3 bases, and 10 bases separated the two germline ends. The CDR3 length is 15 residues. Per germline, CDR1 MNHEY and CDR2 SVGAGI. CDR3 residues: CASSYSASRTDTQYF. DNA for the CDR3: TGTGCCAGCAGTTACTCGGCTAGCAGGACAGATACGCAGTATTTT.

This clone was recorded only once. The rearrangement joins TRBV27 to TRBJ2-3, with a weak D call TRBD1 (6 bases). The CDR3 is 14 amino acids. Trimming left V 8 bases short and J 3 bases short, with 15 bases between. Germline-derived CDR1 and CDR2 are MNHEY and SMNVEV (reference sequence). CDR3 in DNA: TGTGCCAGCGGCAAAACAGGGTTTACAGATACGCAGTATTTT. It codes for CASGKTGFTDTQYF.

The chain recombines TRBV18 with TRBJ1-2; 7 bases fit TRBD1. Per the germline V gene, CDR1 is KGHSH and CDR2 is LQKENI. The CDR3 runs to 15 residues. The V and J ends lost 6 bases and 3 bases, in that order; junction bases with no gene match: 10. CDR3: CASSRSGTEDYGYTF. CDR3 nucleotide sequence: TGTGCCAGCTCTCGATCCGGGACAGAAGACTATGGCTACACCTTC.

This sequence joins TRBV5-4 and TRBJ1-1, with D possibly matching TRBD1 (6 bases). V dropped 0 bases and J dropped 4 bases, with 13 bases sitting between them. Germline V gene lookup returns CDR1 SGHNT and CDR2 YYREEE (reference sequence). The CDR3 length is 15 residues. CDR3 in DNA: TGTGCCAGCAGCTTGGACGGGGGGGGGCTCACTGAAGCTTTCTTT. It yields the protein CASSLDGGGLTEAFF.

The rearrangement uses TRBV5-1 and TRBJ2-5; 8 positions match TRBD2. Germline-derived CDR1 and CDR2 are SGHRS and YFSETQ. The ends lost 4 bases at V and 4 bases at J; junction bases unmatched: 9. This CDR3 contains 15 residues. The CDR3 spells CASSAPTGGPETQYF. The CDR3 bases are TGCGCCAGCAGCGCGCCGACGGGAGGGCCAGAGACCCAGTACTTC.

The chain has TRBV18 and TRBJ2-1; D gene unclear. This CDR3 spans 13 amino acids. Germline V lookup: CDR1 KGHSH, CDR2 LQKENI. V shed 0 bases and J shed 8 bases, with 8 bases lying between them. The CDR3 nucleotides are TGTGCCAGCTCACCACCACAGTCCCATGAGCAGTTCTTC. Protein: CASSPPQSHEQFF.

This sequence joins TRBV12-5 and TRBJ2-1; 9 bases match TRBD2. V lost 2 bases, J lost 3 bases, and 5 bases stayed unmatched. This CDR3 has 16 amino acids. Germline V CDR1 and CDR2: LGHNT, FRNRAP. The CDR3 loop is CASGLMASGIYNEQFF. CDR3 DNA: TGTGCTAGTGGTTTGATGGCTAGCGGGATCTACAATGAGCAGTTCTTC.

V gene TRBV18 combines with J gene TRBJ2-2; no firm D call. Trimming left V 0 bases short and J 8 bases short, with 16 bases between. Germline loops: CDR1 KGHSH, CDR2 LQKENI. CDR3 length: 16 residues. CDR3 in amino acids: CASSPPPATPRGELFF. DNA of the CDR3: TGTGCCAGCTCACCACCGCCGGCTACTCCAAGGGGGGAGCTGTTTTTT.

The chain is built from TRBV9 and TRBJ2-1, with D perhaps matching TRBD2 (6 bases). Germline CDR1 is SGDLS and CDR2 is YYNGEE. Trimming left V 3 bases short and J 4 bases short, with 8 bases between. The length of the CDR3 is 13 residues. CDR3 loop: CASSASVYNEQFF. Written as DNA, the CDR3 is TGTGCCAGCAGCGCTAGCGTTTACAATGAGCAGTTCTTC.

The chain joins TRBV7-9 to TRBJ1-2; no firm D call. V was pared by 0 bases and J by 6 bases, with 8 bases between. The germline V gene has CDR1 SEHNR and CDR2 FQNEAQ (reference sequence). There are 13 residues in the CDR3. The CDR3 coding sequence is TGTGCCAGCAGCTTAGCCTCAAGACATGGCTACACCTTC. Its translation: CASSLASRHGYTF. Full variable domain (outside the CDR3, taken from reference TRBV7-9 and TRBJ1-2): DTGVSQNPRHKITKRGQNVTFRCDPISEHNRLYWYRQTLGQGPEFLTYFQNEAQLEKSRLLSDRFSAERPKGSFSTLEIQRTEQGDSAMYLCASSLASRHGYTFGSGTRLTVV.

The J gene is TRBJ2-5, the V gene TRBV7-8; D is undetermined. From germline, CDR1 is SGHVS and CDR2 FQNEAQ. CDR3 length equals 16 residues. V lost 5 bases and J lost 1, with 17 bases in between. The CDR3 loop is CASSPARRTIQETQYF. CDR3 DNA: TGTGCCAGCAGCCCGGCCAGGAGAACGATCCAAGAGACCCAGTACTTC.

The rearrangement joins TRBV18 to TRBJ1-2; TRBD1 agrees at 9 bases. Germline loops: CDR1 KGHSH, CDR2 LQKENI. The junction had 1 base not matched to a gene; V was cut back by 0 bases and J by 2 bases. This CDR3 spans 15 amino acids. CDR3 loop: CASSPPGQGNYGYTF. DNA for the CDR3: TGTGCCAGCTCACCACCCGGACAGGGGAACTATGGCTACACCTTC.

This clone was counted once. The J gene is TRBJ2-7, the V gene TRBV6-1, with D perhaps matching TRBD2 (5 bases). The CDR3 covers 12 residues. Trimming pared 10 bases from V and 5 bases from J, leaving 15 bases between. The germline CDR1 and CDR2 sequences are MNHNS and SASEGT. The CDR3 reads CATQTEVHEQYF. Here the CDR3 DNA reads TGTGCCACCCAGACGGAGGTCCACGAGCAGTACTTC.

V usage is TRBV20-1 and J usage is TRBJ2-1; the D is unclear. V gave up 7 bases and J gave up 3 bases, with 7 bases separating them. CDR1 is DFQATT, CDR2 SNEGSKA, per germline (reference sequence). This CDR3 has 11 amino acids. CDR3 sequence: CSVQRYNEQFF. The CDR3 region has the DNA TGCAGTGTGCAGCGCTACAATGAGCAGTTCTTC.

This chain uses TRBV6-5 with TRBJ1-1; possible D gene TRBD1, 5 bases. Germline V lookup: CDR1 MNHEY, CDR2 SVGAGI. Between the trimmed V and J ends, which lost 3 bases and 7 bases, there was a span of 15 bases. The CDR3 has 14 residues. The DNA of the CDR3 is TGTGCCAGCAGTTATGACGCGGGGACGGATGAAGCTTTCTTT. Its protein product is CASSYDAGTDEAFF.

The chain uses TRBV5-1 and TRBJ2-3; 7 nucleotides agree with TRBD1. Germline CDR1 and CDR2: SGHRS and YFSETQ. With V trimmed by 6 bases and J by 0 bases, 7 bases remained unmatched. The CDR3 is 15 amino acids. The CDR3 is CASKSRGISTDTQYF. CDR3 coding DNA: TGCGCCAGCAAATCCAGGGGGATAAGCACAGATACGCAGTATTTT.

V is TRBV14 and J is TRBJ2-7; 9 bases agree with TRBD1. The CDR3 is 15 amino acids. The V gene's germline CDR1 is SGHDN and CDR2 FVKESK. Trimming removed 3 bases from V and 3 bases from J; junction bases left unmatched: 6. The CDR3 is CASSQPGQGYYEQYF. CDR3 DNA: TGTGCCAGCAGCCAGCCGGGACAGGGCTACTACGAGCAGTACTTC.